The clone carrying this T cell receptor (beta chain) was recorded at least ten times. Its antigen is currently unknown. TCRdb keeps only in-frame clones here, not all; method: immunoSEQ multiplex PCR. Captured here are some 52,000 clones, none seen once; the top ten comprise 3% to 3.5%. This specimen belongs to a study of T cell clonality in common variable immunodeficiency. Study-level points and caveats: T cell subpopulation sequencing would be needed to explain CVID clonality. CVID subjects had higher TCRbeta clonality than healthy controls, most marked in about a third. Shared TCRbeta clones were fewer between CVID subjects than controls.

Source material: peripheral blood mononuclear cells. This sequence was found in a person aged 18 to 75 in good health.

The CDR3 loop is CASSSGQGGATNEKLFF. Incomplete CDR3 DNA: TGTGCCAGTAGTTCGGGACAGGGGGGAGCAACTAATGAAAAA. The rearrangement uses TRBV19 and TRBJ1-4; 11 nucleotides match TRBD1. The missing CDR3 end, 3 residues past where the read stops, is filled in from the germline J gene. The CDR3 runs to 17 residues. J gave up 0 bases and V 5 bases, and 5 bases lay outside the gene matches. CDR1 is LNHDA, CDR2 SQIVND, per germline (reference sequence).